These T cell receptor beta chains were read from a single sample in a study of T cell responses to AZD1222 COVID-19 vaccine. Clones were read by immunoSEQ multiplex PCR, and TCRdb kept only the in-frame ones, dropping some. There are approximately 91,000 clones in the sample; around nine tenths occur only once, and 10% to 15% lies in the top ten. The source material was peripheral blood, sampled on day 0 of AZD1222 vaccination. The receptors originated from an adult in good health. CDR3s include the opening cysteine and the closing phenylalanine or tryptophan. D genes are given only for firm matches. Where a row states a size, it is once, few, many or the class of an expanded clone; other rows omit it.

v_call,clone_size,j_call,d_call,cdr3_nt,cdr3_aa
TRBV28,-,TRBJ2-2,TRBD1,TGTGCCAGCAGTTTACTACGACAGGGCAACACCGGGGAGCTGTTTTTT,CASSLLRQGNTGELFF
TRBV7-9,-,TRBJ1-1,-,TGTGCCAGCAGTCGTTCGGAAGGGATGAACACTGAAGCTTTCTTT,CASSRSEGMNTEAFF
TRBV6-1,-,TRBJ1-1,-,TGTGCCAGCAGTGAACGTCCCACCGAAGCTTTCTTT,CASSERPTEAFF
TRBV12-5,-,TRBJ1-2,-,TGTGCTAGTGGTTTGGTGAGAGGGGTGAACTATGGCTACACCTTC,CASGLVRGVNYGYTF
TRBV10-3,few,TRBJ2-2,-,TGTGCCATCAGCCTGACAGGATTGAACACCGGGGAGCTGTTTTTT,CAISLTGLNTGELFF
TRBV6-5,-,TRBJ2-1,TRBD1,TGTGCCAGCACCCAGGGGGCGGGTTTCAATGAGCAGTTCTTC,CASTQGAGFNEQFF
TRBV30,-,TRBJ2-5,-,TGTGCCTGGAGTGACCGCCCAGGGGCGAGAGAGACCCAGTACTTC,CAWSDRPGARETQYF
TRBV6-1,-,TRBJ1-2,-,TGTGCCAGCAGTGACAGGGTTGCCTATGGCTACACCTTC,CASSDRVAYGYTF
TRBV18,-,TRBJ1-6,TRBD1,TGTGCCAGCTCACCCCGGGACAGGGCTGGTTCACCCCTCCACTTT,CASSPRDRAGSPLHF
TRBV5-1,-,TRBJ1-3,-,TGCGCCAGCAGCTTGGCCGGGGGCTCCGGAAACACCATATATTTT,CASSLAGGSGNTIYF
TRBV4-3,-,TRBJ1-1,TRBD1,TGCGCCAGCAGCCAGACACAGGGGGCTGGTACTGAAGCTTTCTTT,CASSQTQGAGTEAFF
TRBV18,-,TRBJ1-1,TRBD1,TGTGCCAGCTCACGAGAGAGTACAAGGACAGGGGGGGGTACTGAAGCTTTCTTT,CASSRESTRTGGGTEAFF
TRBV5-5,-,TRBJ1-2,-,TGTGCCAGCAGCTTGGGTTGGGACTATGGCTACACCTTC,CASSLGWDYGYTF
TRBV7-2,-,TRBJ2-7,TRBD2,TGTGCCAGCAGCATCGATAGCGGGGGGACTTCCTACGAGCAGTACTTC,CASSIDSGGTSYEQYF
TRBV27,-,TRBJ1-1,TRBD1,TGTGCCAGCAGTTTTGGGACAGGGGGTTTCAACACTGAAGCTTTCTTT,CASSFGTGGFNTEAFF
TRBV14,-,TRBJ2-2,TRBD1,TGTGCCAGCAGTAAACGACAGGGCAATGCCGGGGAGCTGTTTTTT,CASSKRQGNAGELFF
TRBV9,-,TRBJ1-1,TRBD1,TGTGCCAGCAGCCCAAGACCCGGACAGGGGGGAGAAGCTTTCTTT,CASSPRPGQGGEAFF
TRBV7-9,-,TRBJ1-4,TRBD1,TGTGCCAGCAGCACCCCCGGGACAGGGGTTGAAAAACTGTTTTTT,CASSTPGTGVEKLFF
TRBV18,-,TRBJ1-4,-,TGTGCCAGCTCACCACAGGGGGCAACTAATGAAAAACTGTTTTTT,CASSPQGATNEKLFF
TRBV3-1/TRBV3-2,-,TRBJ1-2,-,TGTGCCAGCAGCCAAAGGGACCTTACTGACTACACCTTC,CASSQRDLTDYTF
TRBV28,-,TRBJ2-1,-,TGTGCCATTCGGGGGGCCTCCTACAATGAGCAGTTCTTC,CAIRGASYNEQFF
TRBV2,-,TRBJ2-5,-,TGTGCCAGCAGTGATTCCGGGGGAGCAGGAGAGACCCAGTACTTC,CASSDSGGAGETQYF
TRBV7-8,-,TRBJ1-2,-,TGTGCCAGCAGCTCTAGTGGGGTCGGCAGAAGGGACTATGGCTACACCTTC,CASSSSGVGRRDYGYTF
TRBV19,-,TRBJ1-2,TRBD1,TGTGCCAGTGGCGTACAGGGGTTACGGGGCTACACCTTC,CASGVQGLRGYTF
TRBV7-2,-,TRBJ2-1,-,TGTGCCAGCAGCTCCGGCAATGAGCAGTTCTTC,CASSSGNEQFF
TRBV5-5,-,TRBJ1-6,-,TGTGCCAGCAGCACCCCCGGGTCCAATTCACCCCTCCACTTT,CASSTPGSNSPLHF
TRBV2,-,TRBJ1-2,-,TGTGCCAGCAGTCCGAAGAACTATGGCTACACCTTC,CASSPKNYGYTF
TRBV7-3,few,TRBJ2-5,-,TGTGCCAGCAGCATTGCGGCTGAAGAGACCCAGTACTTC,CASSIAAEETQYF
TRBV7-9,-,TRBJ2-2,-,TGTGCCAGCAGCTTCGACAGATACACCGGGGAGCTGTTTTTT,CASSFDRYTGELFF
TRBV10-1,-,TRBJ1-1,-,TGCGCCAGCGCACCTTCAGGTGGGAATGAAGCTTTCTTT,CASAPSGGNEAFF
TRBV28,-,TRBJ2-5,-,TGTGCCAGCAGCCCTAATAAAGTAGGGGGACGGGGTGAGACCCAGTACTTC,CASSPNKVGGRGETQYF
TRBV19,-,TRBJ1-5,-,TGTGCCAGTAGTATAGGACAGTCCAATCAGCCCCAGCATTTT,CASSIGQSNQPQHF
TRBV19,few,TRBJ2-3,TRBD2,TGTGCCAGTAACGCGGGGGGCTCAGATACGCAGTATTTT,CASNAGGSDTQYF
TRBV6-4,-,TRBJ1-1,-,TGTGCCAGCAGTGACAATATAGGTGAAGCTTTCTTT,CASSDNIGEAFF
TRBV5-6,few,TRBJ2-1,TRBD2,TGTGCCAGCAGCCCGGGACTAGCCTACAATGAGCAGTTCTTC,CASSPGLAYNEQFF
TRBV5-1,few,TRBJ2-1,TRBD1,TGCGCCAGCAGCTTGGGACAGGGGGCCGGTGAGCAGTTCTTC,CASSLGQGAGEQFF
TRBV6-5,-,TRBJ2-6,-,TGTGCCAGCAGTTCGGGACGGATCTCTGGGGCCAACGTCCTGACTTTC,CASSSGRISGANVLTF
TRBV9,-,TRBJ1-6,-,TGTGCCAGCAGCCTCCAAGGGGACGGTAATTCACCCCTCCACTTT,CASSLQGDGNSPLHF
TRBV6-5,-,TRBJ1-2,-,TGTGCCAGCAGCCCGGGATATGGCTACACCTTC,CASSPGYGYTF
TRBV24-1,-,TRBJ1-2,-,TGTGCCACCAGTGATGCCCGGGACGGCTACACCTTC,CATSDARDGYTF
TRBV11-3,-,TRBJ2-3,-,TGTGCCAGCAGCAAAACAGGGCCCGATACGCAGTATTTT,CASSKTGPDTQYF
TRBV14,-,TRBJ1-3,-,TGTGCCAGCAGCCAAGTAATTGGAAACACCATATATTTT,CASSQVIGNTIYF
TRBV6-2/TRBV6-3,-,TRBJ1-5,-,TGTGCCAGCAGTTACTCGAAACCGGGGCGTTTCAATCAGCCCCAGCATTTT,CASSYSKPGRFNQPQHF